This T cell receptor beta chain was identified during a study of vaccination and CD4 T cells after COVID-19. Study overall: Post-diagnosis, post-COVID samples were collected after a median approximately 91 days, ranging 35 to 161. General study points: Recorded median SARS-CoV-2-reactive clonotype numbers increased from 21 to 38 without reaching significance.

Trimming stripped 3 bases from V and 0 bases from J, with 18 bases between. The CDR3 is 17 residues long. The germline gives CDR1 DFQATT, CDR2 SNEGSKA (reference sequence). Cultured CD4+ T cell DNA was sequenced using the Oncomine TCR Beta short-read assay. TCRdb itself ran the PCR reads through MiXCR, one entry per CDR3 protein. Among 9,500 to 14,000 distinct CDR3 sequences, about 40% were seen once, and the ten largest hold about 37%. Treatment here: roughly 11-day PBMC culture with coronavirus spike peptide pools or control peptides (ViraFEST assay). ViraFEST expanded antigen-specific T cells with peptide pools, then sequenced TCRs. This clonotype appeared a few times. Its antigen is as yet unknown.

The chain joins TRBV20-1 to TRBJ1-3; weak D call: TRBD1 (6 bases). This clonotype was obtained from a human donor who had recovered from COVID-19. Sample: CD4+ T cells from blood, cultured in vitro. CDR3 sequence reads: CSARDSRRDLSGNTIYF. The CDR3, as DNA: TGCAGTGCTAGGGACAGCCGCCGGGACCTCTCTGGAAACACCATATATTTT.